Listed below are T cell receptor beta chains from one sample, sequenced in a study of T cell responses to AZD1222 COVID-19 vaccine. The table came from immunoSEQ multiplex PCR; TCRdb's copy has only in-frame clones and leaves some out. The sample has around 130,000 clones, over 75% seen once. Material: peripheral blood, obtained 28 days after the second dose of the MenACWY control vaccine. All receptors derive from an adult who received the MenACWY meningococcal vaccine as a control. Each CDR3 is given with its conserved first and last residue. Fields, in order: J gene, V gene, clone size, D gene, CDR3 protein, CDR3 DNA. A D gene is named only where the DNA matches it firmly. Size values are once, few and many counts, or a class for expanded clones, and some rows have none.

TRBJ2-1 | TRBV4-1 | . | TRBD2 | CASSQGTSGGYDNEQFF | TGCGCCAGCAGCCAAGGGACTAGCGGGGGGTACGACAATGAGCAGTTCTTC
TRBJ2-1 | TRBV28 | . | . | CASSFDGYNEQFF | TGTGCCAGCAGCTTTGACGGTTACAATGAGCAGTTCTTC
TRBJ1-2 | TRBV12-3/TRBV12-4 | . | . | CASSYLVGGGYTF | TGTGCCAGCAGTTACCTCGTCGGGGGCGGCTACACCTTC
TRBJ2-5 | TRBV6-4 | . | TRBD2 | CASSEGAGVQETQYF | TGTGCCAGCAGTGAGGGTGCGGGAGTTCAAGAGACCCAGTACTTC
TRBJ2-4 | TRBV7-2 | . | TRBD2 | CASSGKTSGGVAKNIQYF | TGTGCCAGCAGCGGAAAGACTAGCGGGGGGGTAGCCAAAAACATTCAGTACTTC
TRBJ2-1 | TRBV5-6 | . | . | CASSWGDSSYNEQFF | TGTGCCAGCAGCTGGGGCGACAGCTCCTACAATGAGCAGTTCTTC
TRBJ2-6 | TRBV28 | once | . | CASSYYSGANVLTF | TGTGCCAGCAGTTACTACTCTGGGGCCAACGTCCTGACTTTC
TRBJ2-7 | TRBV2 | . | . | CASSGILRYEQYF | TGTGCCAGCTCGGGTATCTTAAGGTACGAGCAGTACTTC
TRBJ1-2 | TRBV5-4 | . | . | CASTMEGLGWAYGYTF | TGTGCCAGCACCATGGAGGGGTTGGGGTGGGCCTATGGCTACACCTTC
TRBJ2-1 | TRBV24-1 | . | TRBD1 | CATSDHRGSYQDEQFF | TGTGCCACCAGTGATCACAGGGGATCCTATCAGGATGAGCAGTTCTTC
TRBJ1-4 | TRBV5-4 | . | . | CASSFRGTNEKLFF | TGTGCCAGCAGCTTCAGGGGAACTAATGAAAAACTGTTTTTT
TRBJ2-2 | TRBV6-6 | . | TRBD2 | CASSYRGEGTGELFF | TGTGCCAGCAGTTACCGTGGGGAGGGCACCGGGGAGCTGTTTTTT
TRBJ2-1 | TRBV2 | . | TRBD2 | CASSMTSGNYNEQFF | TGTGCCAGCAGTATGACTAGCGGAAACTACAATGAGCAGTTCTTC
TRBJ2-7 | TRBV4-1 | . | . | CASSQGVVGGQSYEQYF | TGCGCCAGCAGCCAAGGAGTGGTGGGGGGACAGAGCTACGAGCAGTACTTC
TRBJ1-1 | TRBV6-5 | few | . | CASSPPGSLNTEAFF | TGTGCCAGCAGCCCCCCAGGGTCCCTGAACACTGAAGCTTTCTTT
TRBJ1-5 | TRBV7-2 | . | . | CASSAGRGAQPQHF | TGTGCCAGCAGCGCAGGGAGAGGAGCTCAGCCCCAGCATTTT
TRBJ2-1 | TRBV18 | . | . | CASSLDNEQFF | TGTGCCAGCTCCCTAGATAATGAGCAGTTCTTC
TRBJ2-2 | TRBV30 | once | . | CAWIPTGGITGELFF | TGTGCCTGGATCCCTACTGGGGGGATAACCGGGGAGCTGTTTTTT
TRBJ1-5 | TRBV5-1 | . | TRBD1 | CASSERTGSNQPQHF | TGCGCCAGCAGCGAGAGGACAGGGAGCAATCAGCCCCAGCATTTT
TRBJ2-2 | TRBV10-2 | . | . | CASSESSLATVTGELFF | TGCGCCAGCAGTGAGTCTTCGCTAGCAACGGTCACCGGGGAGCTGTTTTTT
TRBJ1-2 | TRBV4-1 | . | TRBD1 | CASSQPLRQGGYTF | TGCGCCAGCAGCCAACCCCTCAGACAGGGAGGCTACACCTTC
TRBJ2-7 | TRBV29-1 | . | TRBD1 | CSVARQGAREQYF | TGCAGCGTTGCGCGGCAGGGGGCTCGCGAGCAGTACTTC
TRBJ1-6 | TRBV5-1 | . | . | CASSLLSRDNSPLHF | TGCGCCAGCAGCTTGTTATCTAGGGATAATTCACCCCTCCACTTT